Below are 9 T cell receptor beta chains sequenced from a single sample in a study of blood T cell repertoires in COVID-19. Clones were read by immunoSEQ multiplex PCR, and TCRdb kept only the in-frame ones, dropping some. The sample holds about 270,000 clones; around four fifths are singletons and the top ten take around 4.1%. Sequencing used peripheral blood. The receptors originated from a woman between 50 and 59 years old with active or convalescent COVID-19.

In its sample, this clone was seen a few times. The chain employs TRBV7-9 and TRBJ1-1; maybe TRBD1 (5 bases). Trimming pared 5 bases from V and 4 bases from J, leaving 11 bases between. CDR3 length equals 13 residues. The germline V gene encodes CDR1 SEHNR and CDR2 FQNEAQ (reference sequence). The CDR3 coding sequence is TGTGCCAGCAGCGAACAGGCGAGCACTGAAGCTTTCTTT. This gives the protein CASSEQASTEAFF.

The chain combines TRBV28 with TRBJ2-6, with TRBD1 matching 7 bases. V trimming: 6 bases; J trimming: 4 bases; junction bases outside the gene matches: 6. The CDR3 contains 15 residues. The germline V gene encodes CDR1 MDHEN and CDR2 SYDVKM. DNA of the CDR3: TGTGCCAGCAGACCGACAGGGTACGGGGCCAACGTCCTGACTTTC. Its protein is CASRPTGYGANVLTF.

The chain has TRBV5-6 and TRBJ2-5, with no clear D. The germline gives CDR1 SGHDT, CDR2 YYEEEE. The length of the CDR3 is 15 residues. V lost 4 bases and J 2 bases, leaving 15 bases between the germline ends. CDR3 sequence: CASSRQISSQETQYF. In DNA, the CDR3 is TGTGCCAGCAGCCGCCAGATAAGTTCACAAGAGACCCAGTACTTC.

This sequence joins TRBV27 and TRBJ1-2; no reliable D call. CDR3 length: 13 amino acids. Germline V gives CDR1 MNHEY, CDR2 SMNVEV (reference sequence). The ends were cut back, 2 bases at V and 7 bases at J, with 11 bases in the middle. The CDR3 sequence: CASSLKGSLGYTF. The CDR3 DNA sequence: TGTGCCAGCAGTTTAAAAGGTAGCCTTGGCTACACCTTC.

The chain employs TRBV2 and TRBJ1-1, with D possibly matching TRBD1 (5 bases). This CDR3 is built from 12 residues. Germline loops: CDR1 SNHLY, CDR2 FYNNEI. V was cut by 3 bases and J by 5 bases, with 7 bases left in between. The DNA for the CDR3 is TGTGCCAGCAGTGACGGGGGGACTGAAGCTTTCTTT. Amino acid sequence: CASSDGGTEAFF. The complete variable domain, with remaining parts taken from reference TRBV2 and TRBJ1-1, reads EPEVTQTPSHQVTQMGQEVILRCVPISNHLYFYWYRQILGQKVEFLVSFYNNEISEKSEIFDDQFSVERPDGSNFTLKIRSTKLEDSAMYFCASSDGGTEAFFGQGTRLTVV.

The genes are TRBV24-1 and TRBJ1-2; TRBD1 matches at 7 bases. This CDR3 has 14 amino acids. The V gene's germline CDR1 is KGHDR and CDR2 SFDVKD. V trimming: 9 bases; J trimming: 5 bases; junction bases outside the gene matches: 11. CDR3: CATLCWQGVYGYTF. CDR3 sequence (DNA): TGTGCCACCTTGTGTTGGCAGGGGGTGTATGGCTACACCTTC.

V gene TRBV15 combines with J gene TRBJ2-1; 7 positions agree with TRBD2. The CDR3 has 11 amino acids. From germline, CDR1 is LNHNV and CDR2 YYDKDF (reference sequence). Unmatched junction bases numbered 8, after V lost 6 bases and J lost 15 bases. Written as DNA, the CDR3 is TGTGCCACCAGGCGTGCGGGAGAGGTGTTCTTC. Protein sequence: CATRRAGEVFF. Full variable domain (outside the CDR3, taken from reference TRBV15 and TRBJ2-1): DAMVIQNPRYQVTQFGKPVTLSCSQTLNHNVMYWYQQKSSQAPKLLFHYYDKDFNNEADTPDNFQSRRPNTSFCFLDIRSPGLGDTAMYLCATRRAGEVFFGPGTRLTVL.

V and J are TRBV6-5 and TRBJ2-7; weak D call: TRBD2 (7 bases). The V end was cut by 8 bases, the J end by 2 bases, with 13 bases between. Germline V gives CDR1 MNHEY, CDR2 SVGAGI. The CDR3 has 13 amino acids. The CDR3 protein is CASHRGATYEQYF. In DNA, the CDR3 is TGTGCCAGCCACCGGGGGGCTACCTACGAGCAGTACTTC.

The CDR3 sequence is CASSQSWAGGNTIYF. In DNA, the CDR3 is TGCGCCAGCAGTCAATCTTGGGCAGGGGGAAACACCATATATTTT. The J gene is TRBJ1-3, the V gene TRBV23-1; possible D gene TRBD1, 5 bases. TRBV23-1 is identified as an open reading frame with a role that is uncertain. V shed 0 bases and J shed 4 bases, with 10 bases lying between them. The CDR3 runs 15 residues.